This T cell receptor beta chain originates from a study of human T cells and chemical hapten exposure (dated by TCRdb to the early 2020s). About the full investigation: For sensitization, 2% DPC in acetone was applied to a 2 cm by 2 cm area of upper inner arm skin. Throughout the approximately 25-week study period, patients were also given weekly therapeutic DPC doses on the scalp. Patch testing was done on the upper back using Finn chambers containing 0.01% DPC, and results were scored after 6 days according to International Contact Dermatitis Research Group standards. Alopecia areata with under or over 50% scalp involvement, alopecia totalis and alopecia universalis were represented in the patient cohort, which was mostly female. Libraries were pooled for sequencing, and variation in per-sample TCR yields was attributed mainly to small differences in library volumes within the pool. Peripheral blood TCR repertoire changes were tracked in vivo in alopecia patients during primary and secondary sensitization to the hapten diphenylcyclopropenone (DPC). Blood was sampled from patients pre-sensitization (week 0) and at 2, 6 and about 24 weeks after DPC sensitization. Twenty-nine alopecia patients gave blood for TCR sequencing at one to four time points (pre-sensitization, 2, 6 and 24 weeks).

The investigation overall reported the following: Patch test score correlated positively with the number of PT1 expanded TCRs, reaching significance at thresholds 8, 16 and 32 but not at 4. The number of TCRs above 1 in 1000 frequency did not change with DPC sensitization; there was no evidence of global repertoire structure alterations. Significantly more large CDR3 similarity clusters were formed by expanded TCRs than by pre-sensitization or healthy control sets, consistent with antigen-driven responses. Repeated subsampling changed both the strength of the expansion versus patch-test correlation and the threshold at which that correlation became significant. Because every patient had alopecia, a presumed autoimmune disease, the patients' immune response might differ from that of healthy individuals.

Libraries came from RACE. Instrument on record: NextSeq 500. Library preparation attached unique molecular identifiers to individual cDNA molecules for quantitative, reproducible TCR counting. Each blood RNA sample was used to sequence both TCR alpha and TCR beta chains. Turning to the authors' computational methods: A median of about 87,000 TCRs per sample was observed, with a range of 23,224 to 690,600. V, J and CDR3 annotation of the TCR reads was carried out using the Decombinator software suite. Every sample was subsampled to the same number of TCRs (28,000) for the PS versus PT1 abundance plots. TCRs were defined as expanded if absent before sensitization and observed at least eight times at the 2-week time point. TCRdb passed the public sequencing reads through fastp at Q25 and MiXCR, retaining productive beta sequences. Rows matching on CDR3 protein sequence are summarized as one entry with the most common DNA and genes. These V and J calls rely on TCRdb rather than the paper's analysis. The sample data list some 300,000 distinct CDR3 sequences, and around 5% of these were observed just once. The leading ten clones occupy approximately 8.2% of the sample.

The sample holds a few counts of this clonotype. No cognate antigen has been identified for it. Base qualities are missing; no much larger clone stands one base away. The sample's time point, from its label and the paper: pre-sensitization, week 0. The sample's treatment or condition label is to be understood as: therapeutic diphenylcyclopropenone sensitization with weekly scalp DPC. At every patch-test visit, the blood draw took place before the patch test was put on. Patients were eligible if aged 18 to 70, diagnosed with alopecia and judged suitable for DPC therapy, and pregnant patients were excluded. Total RNA was extracted from unfractionated whole blood collected in Tempus Blood RNA tubes. At the junction V is shortened by 8 bases and J by 2 bases, with 9 bases in between. Sequences MGHRA (CDR1) and YSYEKL (CDR2) are obtained from the germline V gene. The CDR3 runs 12 amino acids, cysteine and phenylalanine included. Of all the DNA, just the CDR3 is kept, 36 bases in frame from base 1.

In this chain, TRBV4-1 is recombined with TRBJ1-2, with the identity of the D gene unclear. The clonotype originates from a woman between 18 and 29 years old with alopecia areata. Some clones in this sample may be carry-over from other donors' samples. Source: whole blood, taken in connection with sensitization to the hapten diphenylcyclopropenone (DPC). The CDR3 protein sequence reads: CASGRVNYGYTF. The sequenced DNA is TGCGCCAGCGGGAGGGTCAACTATGGCTACACCTTC.